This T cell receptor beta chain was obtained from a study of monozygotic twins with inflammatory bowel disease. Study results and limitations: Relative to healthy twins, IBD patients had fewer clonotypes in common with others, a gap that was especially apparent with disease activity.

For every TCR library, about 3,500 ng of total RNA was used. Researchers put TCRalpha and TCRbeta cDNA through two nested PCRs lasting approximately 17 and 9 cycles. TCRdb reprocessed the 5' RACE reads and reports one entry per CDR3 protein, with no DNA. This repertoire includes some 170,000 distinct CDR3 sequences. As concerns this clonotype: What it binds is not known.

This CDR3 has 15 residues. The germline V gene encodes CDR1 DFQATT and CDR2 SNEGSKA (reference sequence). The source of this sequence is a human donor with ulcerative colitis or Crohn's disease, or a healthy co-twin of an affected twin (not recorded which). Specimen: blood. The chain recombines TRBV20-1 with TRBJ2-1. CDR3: CSARDSSGPYNEQFF.